The 3 T cell receptor beta chains in this list originate from one sample, sequenced in a study of blood T cell repertoires in COVID-19. Produced via immunoSEQ multiplex PCR; TCRdb's table is partial and in-frame only. The sample records about 210,000 clones, approximately 81% being singletons. Sample: PBMCs or T cells enriched from blood (not recorded which). The receptors come from a man aged 40-49 years who had recovered from COVID-19.

V usage is TRBV5-4 and J usage is TRBJ2-1; the match to TRBD1 covers 7 bases. Losses at the gene ends were 4 bases for V and 3 bases for J; bases not matched to a gene: 7. This CDR3 comprises 15 residues. The germline CDR1 and CDR2 sequences are SGHNT and YYREEE (reference sequence). The CDR3 spells CASSQPGTDYNEQFF. The CDR3 coding sequence is TGTGCCAGCAGCCAACCCGGGACAGACTACAATGAGCAGTTCTTC.

The CDR3 region is CASSRFLAGRTYEQYF. CDR3 nucleotide sequence: TGTGCCAGTAGTAGGTTCCTAGCGGGACGGACCTACGAGCAGTACTTC. The chain joins TRBV19 to TRBJ2-7; 9 bases fit TRBD2. The germline gives CDR1 LNHDA, CDR2 SQIVND (reference sequence). This CDR3 is built from 16 residues. Trimming at V came to 4 bases and at J to 2 bases, leaving 9 bases not matched to a gene.

This chain joins TRBV11-2 and TRBJ2-7; 14 nucleotides align to TRBD2. J lost 6 bases, V lost 8 bases, and 9 bases had no gene match. This CDR3 is built from 15 residues. The V gene's germline CDR1 is SGHAT and CDR2 FQNNGV. The CDR3 loop reads CASCPPGLAGVEQYF. The DNA of the CDR3 is TGTGCCAGCTGCCCTCCGGGACTAGCGGGAGTCGAGCAGTACTTC.